This TCR beta chain came from a study of graft-versus-host responses after intestinal transplantation. Study-wide background: Transplant recipients had multivisceral, liver-intestinal, or isolated intestinal grafts. General observations from the study: Analysis identified GvH clones in recipient marrow, with some appearing first in ileum or blood.

Germline lookup yields CDR1 PRHDT and CDR2 FYEKMQ (reference sequence). The CDR3 has 12 amino acids. V was shortened by 3 bases and J by 7 bases, with 9 bases between the two germline ends. In the case of this clone: The antigen is not known.

Assay used: immunoSEQ multiplex PCR; TCRdb lists only in-frame clones, some missing. The data show about 59,000 clones, 94% seen once. The sequence derives from a human donor who was the organ donor for an intestinal transplant. The sample was unstimulated CD4+ T cells sorted from spleen or lymph node cells, taken before transplant. The chain couples TRBV13 to TRBJ1-2, with D hard to call. CDR3 sequence: CASSFTMGGYTF. CDR3 DNA sequence: TGTGCCAGCAGCTTTACGATGGGTGGCTACACCTTC. Full variable domain (remainder filled in from reference TRBV13 and TRBJ1-2): AAGVIQSPRHLIKEKRETATLKCYPIPRHDTVYWYQQGPGQDPQFLISFYEKMQSDKGSIPDRFSAQQFSDYHSELNMSSLELGDSALYFCASSFTMGGYTFGSGTRLTVV.